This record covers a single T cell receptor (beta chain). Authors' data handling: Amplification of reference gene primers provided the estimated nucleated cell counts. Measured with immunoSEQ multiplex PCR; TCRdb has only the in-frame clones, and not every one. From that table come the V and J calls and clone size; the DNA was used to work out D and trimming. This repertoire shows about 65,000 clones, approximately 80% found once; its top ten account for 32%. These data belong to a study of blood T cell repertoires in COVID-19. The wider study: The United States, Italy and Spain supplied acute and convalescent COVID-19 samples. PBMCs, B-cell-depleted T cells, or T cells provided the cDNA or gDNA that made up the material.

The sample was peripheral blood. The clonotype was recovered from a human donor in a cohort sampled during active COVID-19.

CDR3 DNA: TGTGCCAGCAGCTTTCCTCTCAGCTCCTACGAGCAGTACTTC. This codes for CASSFPLSSYEQYF. The chain employs TRBV7-2 and TRBJ2-7; no firm D call. The V gene lost 3 bases and the J gene lost 0 bases, with 9 bases spanning the gap. The CDR3 is made up of 14 amino acids. Germline loops: CDR1 SGHTA, CDR2 FQGNSA. Full variable domain (remainder filled in from reference TRBV7-2 and TRBJ2-7): GAGVSQSPSNKVTEKGKDVELRCDPISGHTALYWYRQSLGQGLEFLIYFQGNSAPDKSGLPSDRFSAERTGGSVSTLTIQRTQQEDSAVYLCASSFPLSSYEQYFGPGTRLTVT.